Following are 19 T cell receptor beta chains from one sample sequenced in a study of blood T cell repertoires in COVID-19. Clones were read by immunoSEQ multiplex PCR, and TCRdb kept only the in-frame ones, dropping some. The sample consists of 200,000 to 250,000 clones, 83% of them appearing once. The sequenced sample was peripheral blood. The receptors derive from a woman between 25 and 40 years old with COVID-19, enrolled during active disease.

The rearrangement uses TRBV11-1 and TRBJ2-5; 10 nucleotides match TRBD2. CDR3 length: 16 amino acids. V lost 1 base, J lost 3 bases, and 5 bases stayed unmatched. The germline gives CDR1 SGHAT, CDR2 FQDESV (reference sequence). CDR3 sequence reads: CASSLGLAGAKETQYF. CDR3 sequence (DNA): TGTGCCAGCAGCTTAGGTCTAGCGGGGGCCAAAGAGACCCAGTACTTC. Combining the CDR3 with reference TRBV11-1 and TRBJ2-5 gives the whole variable domain EAEVAQSPRYKITEKSQAVAFWCDPISGHATLYWYRQILGQGPELLVQFQDESVVDDSQLPKDRFSAERLKGVDSTLKIQPAELGDSAMYLCASSLGLAGAKETQYFGPGTRLLVL.

This rearrangement joins TRBV5-4 to TRBJ2-1; 10 nucleotides line up with TRBD2. CDR3 size: 15 residues. V shed 4 bases and J 7 bases; nucleotides not matched to a gene: 8. Per germline, CDR1 SGHNT and CDR2 YYREEE (reference sequence). This CDR3 is CASSPLAGVRNEQFF. DNA for the CDR3: TGTGCCAGCAGCCCCCTAGCGGGAGTGCGGAATGAGCAGTTCTTC.

The J gene is TRBJ2-7, the V gene TRBV9, with a possible D match to TRBD2 (6 bases). This CDR3 is 18 amino acids long. CDR1 and CDR2 from the germline V gene are SGDLS and YYNGEE. Trimming removed 2 bases from V and 1 base from J, with 22 bases in between. The DNA of the CDR3 is TGTGCCAGCAGCGTTTTTATCCCCCGCCGGGAGCGATCCTACGAGCAGTACTTC. Encoded protein: CASSVFIPRRERSYEQYF.

This clone was detected once. This rearrangement joins TRBV19 to TRBJ1-2; D may be TRBD1 (6 bases). This CDR3 spans 14 amino acids. The germline V gene has CDR1 LNHDA and CDR2 SQIVND (reference sequence). V lost 7 bases and J lost 4, with 16 bases in between. The CDR3 coding sequence is TGTGCCAGTATTGCGACAGGATTCGGCTATGGCTACACCTTC. Amino acids: CASIATGFGYGYTF. Variable domain in full (rest from reference TRBV19 and TRBJ1-2): DGGITQSPKYLFRKEGQNVTLSCEQNLNHDAMYWYRQDPGQGLRLIYYSQIVNDFQKGDIAEGYSVSREKKESFPLTVTSAQKNPTAFYLCASIATGFGYGYTFGSGTRLTVV.

This chain links TRBV3-1 (or the pseudogene TRBV3-2) with TRBJ1-3, with TRBD1 matching over 12 bases. The CDR3 is made up of 15 amino acids. V lost 2 bases and J lost 7; bases outside the gene matches: 3. CDR1 and CDR2 from the germline V gene are LGHDT and YNNKEL (reference sequence). The CDR3 is CASSQPGQGANTIYF. The CDR3 DNA sequence: TGTGCCAGCAGCCAACCGGGACAGGGGGCGAACACCATATATTTT.

A remark on this clone: The junction departs from germline at one end; a sequencing error may be responsible. The chain has TRBV20-1 and TRBJ2-7, with unresolved D. CDR1 and CDR2 (germline): DFQATT, SNEGSKA (reference sequence). The CDR3 is made up of 12 amino acids. CDR3: CSASREFYEEYF. CDR3 sequence (DNA): TGCAGTGCTAGTAGAGAATTCTACGAGGAGTACTTC.

V usage is TRBV12-3 or TRBV12-4 and J usage is TRBJ1-5; the match to TRBD1 covers 7 bases. V was pared by 6 bases and J by 7 bases, with 6 bases of the junction left unmatched. This CDR3 spans 13 amino acids. CDR3 DNA sequence: TGTGCCAGCAGACCGGCAGGGGGGCAGCCCCAGCATTTT. This gives the protein CASRPAGGQPQHF.

The table lists this clone with a few counts. The chain recombines TRBV19 with TRBJ1-3, with a possible D match to TRBD1 (5 bases). This CDR3 spans 12 amino acids. The germline CDR1 and CDR2 sequences are LNHDA and SQIVND (reference sequence). The V gene lost 4 bases and the J gene lost 4 bases, with 5 bases spanning the gap. CDR3 protein: CASSRQGNTIYF. CDR3 in DNA: TGTGCCAGTAGTAGACAGGGAAACACCATATATTTT.

This chain joins TRBV5-4 and TRBJ1-1; D perhaps matches TRBD1 (6 bases). The CDR3 covers 14 residues. Trimming took off 7 bases at V and 1 base at J, with 14 bases between the two ends. The germline gives CDR1 SGHNT, CDR2 YYREEE (reference sequence). This chain's CDR3 is CASEGGLANTEAFF. The CDR3 bases are TGTGCCAGCGAGGGGGGGCTCGCGAACACTGAAGCTTTCTTT.

V gene TRBV9 combines with J gene TRBJ2-1; TRBD2 aligns across 12 bases. The V and J ends lost 3 bases and 7 bases, in that order; junction bases with no gene match: 5. Germline values: CDR1 SGDLS, CDR2 YYNGEE. The CDR3 runs to 15 residues. The CDR3, as DNA: TGTGCCAGCAGCGAACCCGGGACTAGCGGGAATGAGCAGTTCTTC. Translating gives CASSEPGTSGNEQFF.

The chain couples TRBV5-5 to TRBJ1-2, with a tentative D call TRBD1 (5 bases). The CDR3 has 15 residues. CDR1 and CDR2 (germline): SGHKS, YYEKEE (reference sequence). V lost 4 bases and J 0 bases, leaving 13 bases between the germline ends. The CDR3 DNA reads as TGTGCCAGCAGCCTCCGGACAAATGCTAACTATGGCTACACCTTC. Amino acid sequence: CASSLRTNANYGYTF.

The chain uses TRBV5-4 and TRBJ2-5; D remains unclear. CDR1 and CDR2 (germline): SGHNT, YYREEE (reference sequence). The CDR3 runs 13 residues. V gave up 4 bases and J gave up 2 bases, with 9 bases separating them. The CDR3 sequence is CASSPITQETQYF. The DNA for the CDR3 is TGTGCCAGCAGCCCGATAACTCAAGAGACCCAGTACTTC.

In its sample, this clone was seen once. The rearrangement links TRBV6-2 or TRBV6-3 to TRBJ2-2, with a weak D call TRBD2 (5 bases). Germline CDR1 reads MNHEY; CDR2 reads SVGEGT. This CDR3 has 15 residues. V was cut by 5 bases and J by 5 bases, with 15 bases left in between. The CDR3 loop is CASSPDASGTGELFF. CDR3 sequence (DNA): TGTGCCAGCAGTCCCGACGCGTCGGGGACCGGGGAGCTGTTTTTT.

The chain couples TRBV3-1 (or the pseudogene TRBV3-2) to TRBJ1-1; D uncertain. Trimming left V 0 bases short and J 8 bases short, with 13 bases between. This CDR3 is built from 14 residues. Germline-derived CDR1 and CDR2 are LGHDT and YNNKEL (reference sequence). The CDR3 coding sequence is TGTGCCAGCAGCCAAGACGGCGGGGTCCCCGAAGCTTTCTTT. Protein product: CASSQDGGVPEAFF.

The gene calls are TRBV7-2 and TRBJ2-7; 15 bases agree with TRBD2. The CDR3 runs to 18 residues. Germline V CDR1 and CDR2: SGHTA, FQGNSA. V gave up 5 bases and J gave up 0 bases; unmatched junction bases: 8. In nucleotides, the CDR3 is TGTGCCAGCAGCCAAGGGACTAGCGGGAGGACTCTCTCCTACGAGCAGTACTTC. Translated, it gives CASSQGTSGRTLSYEQYF.

The chain combines TRBV5-1 with TRBJ1-2; 8 bases are a match to TRBD1. V gave up 2 bases and J gave up 8 bases; unmatched junction bases: 2. Looked up from germline, CDR1 is SGHRS and CDR2 is YFSETQ. The CDR3 totals 12 residues. CDR3 amino acids: CASSFGQGGYTF. The CDR3, as DNA: TGCGCCAGCAGCTTCGGACAGGGCGGCTACACCTTC.

The chain uses TRBV5-1 and TRBJ2-1, with D maybe TRBD2 (7 bases). The germline CDR1 and CDR2 sequences are SGHRS and YFSETQ. The CDR3 covers 16 residues. V was cut by 0 bases and J by 4 bases, with 14 bases left in between. As DNA, the CDR3 is TGCGCCAGCAGCTTGGCCACTGGGAGGGGGTACAATGAGCAGTTCTTC. Residues: CASSLATGRGYNEQFF.

This chain connects TRBV30 to TRBJ1-2; unclear D gene. With 0 bases removed from V and 8 bases from J, the gap between germline ends came to 10 bases. The CDR3 totals 12 residues. The germline gives CDR1 GTSNPN, CDR2 SVGIG (reference sequence). The CDR3 sequence is CAWSVTREGYTF. In DNA form, the CDR3 reads TGTGCCTGGAGTGTAACCCGAGAAGGCTACACCTTC. The full variable domain, completed using reference TRBV30 and TRBJ1-2, is SQTIHQWPATLVQPVGSPLSLECTVEGTSNPNLYWYRQAAGRGLQLLFYSVGIGQISSEVPQNLSASRPQDRQFILSSKKLLLSDSGFYLCAWSVTREGYTFGSGTRLTVV.

This chain connects TRBV2 to TRBJ2-3, with TRBD1 matching over 12 bases. The CDR3 sequence is 16 residues long. V gave up 6 bases and J gave up 6 bases; unmatched junction bases: 10. The germline V gene encodes CDR1 SNHLY and CDR2 FYNNEI. The CDR3 sequence is CASRGRGQGAVDTQYF. The CDR3 nucleotides read TGTGCCAGCAGGGGCCGGGGACAGGGGGCGGTGGATACGCAGTATTTT.